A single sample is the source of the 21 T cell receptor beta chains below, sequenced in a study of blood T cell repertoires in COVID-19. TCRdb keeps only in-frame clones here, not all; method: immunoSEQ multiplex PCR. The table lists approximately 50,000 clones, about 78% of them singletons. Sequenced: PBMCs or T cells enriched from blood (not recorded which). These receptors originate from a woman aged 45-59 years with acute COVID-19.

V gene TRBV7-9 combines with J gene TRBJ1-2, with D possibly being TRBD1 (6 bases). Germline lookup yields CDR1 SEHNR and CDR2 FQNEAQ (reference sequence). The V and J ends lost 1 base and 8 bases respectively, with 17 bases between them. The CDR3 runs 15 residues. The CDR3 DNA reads TGTGCCAGCAGCTTAGTTACGGGGGGCGCTTGGGGCTACACCTTC. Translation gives CASSLVTGGAWGYTF.

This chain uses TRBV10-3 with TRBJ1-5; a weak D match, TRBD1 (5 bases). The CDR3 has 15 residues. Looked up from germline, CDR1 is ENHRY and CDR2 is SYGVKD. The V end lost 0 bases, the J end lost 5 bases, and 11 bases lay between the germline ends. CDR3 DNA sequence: TGTGCCATCAGTGAGTCGTCGCGGGGACATCAGCCCCAGCATTTT. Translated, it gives CAISESSRGHQPQHF.

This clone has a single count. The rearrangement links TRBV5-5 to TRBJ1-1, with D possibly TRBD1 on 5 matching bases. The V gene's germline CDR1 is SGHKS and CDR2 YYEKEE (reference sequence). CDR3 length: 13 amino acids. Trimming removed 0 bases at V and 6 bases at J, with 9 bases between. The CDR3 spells CASSLAGRAEAFF. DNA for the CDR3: TGTGCCAGCAGCTTGGCCGGCAGGGCTGAAGCTTTCTTT.

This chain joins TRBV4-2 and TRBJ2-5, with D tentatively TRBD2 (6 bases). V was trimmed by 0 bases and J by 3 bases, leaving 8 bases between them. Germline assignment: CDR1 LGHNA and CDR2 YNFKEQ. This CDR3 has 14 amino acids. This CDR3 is CASSQEGLKETQYF. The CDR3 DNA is TGTGCCAGCAGCCAAGAGGGACTCAAAGAGACCCAGTACTTC.

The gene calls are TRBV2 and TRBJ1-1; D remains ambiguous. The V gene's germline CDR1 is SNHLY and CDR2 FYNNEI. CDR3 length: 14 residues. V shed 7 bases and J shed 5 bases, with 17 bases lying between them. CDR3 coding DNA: TGTGCCAGCACCCTAAGATTGTCGGGGACTGAAGCTTTCTTT. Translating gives CASTLRLSGTEAFF.

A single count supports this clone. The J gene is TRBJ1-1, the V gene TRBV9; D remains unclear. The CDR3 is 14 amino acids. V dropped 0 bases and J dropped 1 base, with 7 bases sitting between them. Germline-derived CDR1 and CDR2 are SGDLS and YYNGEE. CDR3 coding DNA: TGTGCCAGCAGCGTAGCTAGCACGAACACTGAAGCTTTCTTT. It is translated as CASSVASTNTEAFF.

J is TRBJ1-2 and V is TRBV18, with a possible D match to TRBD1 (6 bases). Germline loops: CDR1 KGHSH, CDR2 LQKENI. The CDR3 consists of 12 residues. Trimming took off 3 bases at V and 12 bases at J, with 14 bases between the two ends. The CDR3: CASSPTDRPDTF. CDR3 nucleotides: TGTGCCAGCTCACCTACGGACAGACCCGACACCTTC.

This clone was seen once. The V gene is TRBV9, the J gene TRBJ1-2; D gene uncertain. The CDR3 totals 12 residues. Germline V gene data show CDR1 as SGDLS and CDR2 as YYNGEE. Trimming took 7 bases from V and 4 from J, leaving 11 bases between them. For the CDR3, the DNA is TGTGCCAGCGGCCGGGAACCCTATGGCTACACCTTC. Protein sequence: CASGREPYGYTF.

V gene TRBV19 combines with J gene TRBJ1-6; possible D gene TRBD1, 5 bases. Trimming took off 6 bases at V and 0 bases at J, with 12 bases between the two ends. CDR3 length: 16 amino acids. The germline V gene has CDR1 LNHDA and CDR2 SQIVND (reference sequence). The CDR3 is CASSGGGSSYNSPLHF. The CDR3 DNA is TGTGCCAGTAGCGGGGGAGGGAGCTCCTATAATTCACCCCTCCACTTT.

The CDR3 region is CASSLGTTLAQGANVLTF. As DNA, the CDR3 is TGCGCCAGCAGCTTGGGTACTACCCTAGCGCAAGGGGCCAACGTCCTGACTTTC. The chain joins TRBV5-1 to TRBJ2-6, with a weak D call TRBD2 (6 bases). The CDR3 extends over 18 amino acids. Germline assignment: CDR1 SGHRS and CDR2 YFSETQ. Trimming shortened V by 0 bases and J by 4 bases, and 17 bases separated the two germline ends. Variable domain in full (rest from reference TRBV5-1 and TRBJ2-6): KAGVTQTPRYLIKTRGQQVTLSCSPISGHRSVSWYQQTPGQGLQFLFEYFSETQRNKGNFPGRFSGRQFSNSRSEMNVSTLELGDSALYLCASSLGTTLAQGANVLTFGAGSRLTVL.

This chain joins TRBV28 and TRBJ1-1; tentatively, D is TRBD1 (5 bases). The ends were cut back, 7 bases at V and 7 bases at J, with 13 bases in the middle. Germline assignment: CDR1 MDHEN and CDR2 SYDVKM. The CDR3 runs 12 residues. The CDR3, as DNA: TGTGCCAGCACCGGGGGAGTCGGTGAAGCTTTCTTT. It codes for CASTGGVGEAFF. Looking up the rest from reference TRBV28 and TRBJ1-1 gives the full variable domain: DVKVTQSSRYLVKRTGEKVFLECVQDMDHENMFWYRQDPGLGLRLIYFSYDVKMKEKGDIPEGYSVSREKKERFSLILESASTNQTSMYLCASTGGVGEAFFGQGTRLTVV.

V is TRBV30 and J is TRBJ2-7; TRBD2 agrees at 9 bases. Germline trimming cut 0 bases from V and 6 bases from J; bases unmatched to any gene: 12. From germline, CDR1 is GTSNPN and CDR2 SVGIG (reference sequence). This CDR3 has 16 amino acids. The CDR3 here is CAWSVPWGTSFSEQYF. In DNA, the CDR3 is TGTGCCTGGAGTGTACCTTGGGGGACTAGCTTCTCCGAGCAGTACTTC.

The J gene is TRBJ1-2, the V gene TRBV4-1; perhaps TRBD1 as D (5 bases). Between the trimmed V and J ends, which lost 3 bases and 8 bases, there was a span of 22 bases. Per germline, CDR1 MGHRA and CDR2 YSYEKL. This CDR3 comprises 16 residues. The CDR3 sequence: CASSHKGQGIIDGYTF. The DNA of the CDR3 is TGCGCCAGCAGCCATAAGGGGCAGGGAATAATAGACGGCTACACCTTC.

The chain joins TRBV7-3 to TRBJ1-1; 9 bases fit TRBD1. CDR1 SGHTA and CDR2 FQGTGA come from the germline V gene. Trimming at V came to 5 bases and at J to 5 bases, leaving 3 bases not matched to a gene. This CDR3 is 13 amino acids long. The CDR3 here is CASSLTGGTEAFF. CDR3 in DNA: TGTGCCAGCAGCCTGACAGGGGGGACTGAAGCTTTCTTT.

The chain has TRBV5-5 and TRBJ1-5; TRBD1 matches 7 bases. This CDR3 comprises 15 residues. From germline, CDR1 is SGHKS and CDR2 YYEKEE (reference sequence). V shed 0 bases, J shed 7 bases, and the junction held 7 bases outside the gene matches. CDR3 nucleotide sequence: TGTGCCAGCAGCTTGGCCCCAGGGGGTAGCCAGCCCCAGCATTTT. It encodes CASSLAPGGSQPQHF.

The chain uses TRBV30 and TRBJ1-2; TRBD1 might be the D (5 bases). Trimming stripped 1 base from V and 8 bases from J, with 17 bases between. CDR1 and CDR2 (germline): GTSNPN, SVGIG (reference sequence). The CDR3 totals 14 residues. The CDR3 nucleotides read TGTGCCTGGAGTGGGGGGGTAGGAAGTCACGGCTACACCTTC. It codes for CAWSGGVGSHGYTF.

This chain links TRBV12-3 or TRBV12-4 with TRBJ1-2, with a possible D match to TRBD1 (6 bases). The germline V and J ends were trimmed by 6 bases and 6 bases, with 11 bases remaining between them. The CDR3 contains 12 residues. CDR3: CASRSPGDGYTF. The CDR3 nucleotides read TGTGCCAGCAGGTCCCCAGGGGATGGCTACACCTTC.

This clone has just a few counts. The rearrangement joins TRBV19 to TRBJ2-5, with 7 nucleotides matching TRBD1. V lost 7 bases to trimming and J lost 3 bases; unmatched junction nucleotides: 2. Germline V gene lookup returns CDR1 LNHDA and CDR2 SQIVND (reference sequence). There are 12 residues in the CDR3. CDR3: CASKDRKETQYF. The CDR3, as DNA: TGTGCCAGTAAGGACAGGAAAGAGACCCAGTACTTC.

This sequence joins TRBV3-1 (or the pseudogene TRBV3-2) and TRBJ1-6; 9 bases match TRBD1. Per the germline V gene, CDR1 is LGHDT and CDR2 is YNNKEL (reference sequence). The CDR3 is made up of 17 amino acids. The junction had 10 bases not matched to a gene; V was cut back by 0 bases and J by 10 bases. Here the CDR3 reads CASSQDRRDRVGSPLHF. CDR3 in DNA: TGTGCCAGCAGCCAAGATAGGCGGGACAGGGTGGGCTCACCCCTCCACTTT.

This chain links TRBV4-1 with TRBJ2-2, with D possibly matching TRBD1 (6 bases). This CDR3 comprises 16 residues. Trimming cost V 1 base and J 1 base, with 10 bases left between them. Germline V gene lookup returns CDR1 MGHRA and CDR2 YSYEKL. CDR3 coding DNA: TGCGCCAGCAGCCAAGCCTCCAGGGGGAACACCGGGGAGCTGTTTTTT. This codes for CASSQASRGNTGELFF.

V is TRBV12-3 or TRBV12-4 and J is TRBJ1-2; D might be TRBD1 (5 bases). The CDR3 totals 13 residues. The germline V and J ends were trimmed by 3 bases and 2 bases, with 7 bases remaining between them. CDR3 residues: CASSFDRNYGYTF. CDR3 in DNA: TGTGCCAGCAGTTTTGACAGAAACTATGGCTACACCTTC.